This T cell receptor (beta chain) was captured by sequencing in a study of cytomegalovirus exposure and HLA in healthy donors. The PCR was carried out with 60 Vbeta primers and 13 Jbeta primers. Assay used: immunoSEQ multiplex PCR; TCRdb lists only in-frame clones, some missing. This table has about 200,000 clones, about 80% appearing once. J lost 6 bases, V lost 5 bases, and 5 bases had no gene match. Germline CDR1 and CDR2: LNHDA and SQIVND (reference sequence). The CDR3 covers 14 residues. Sequences were obtained from PBMCs. The chain recombines TRBV19 with TRBJ1-5, with 9 bases that match TRBD1. The clonotype originates from a girl under 18 in good health and CMV-seronegative. The CDR3 loop is CASSATGGGQPQHF. The CDR3, as DNA: TGTGCCAGTAGTGCGACAGGGGGTGGTCAGCCCCAGCATTTT.